The 9 T cell receptor beta chains in this list originate from one sample, sequenced in a study of Tregs in tolerant kidney transplant recipients. Sequenced by immunoSEQ multiplex PCR; TCRdb stores in-frame clones only, minus some. The table lists approximately 60,000 clones, more than 95% of them singletons. The sequencing here drew on Tregs from blood, taken before the transplant. The receptors derive from a human donor who received a combined kidney and bone marrow transplant.

This clone was found once. The rearrangement joins TRBV4-3 to TRBJ2-1; 12 positions match TRBD2. The V gene end was trimmed by 4 bases and the J gene end by 4 bases; junction bases not matched to a gene: 5. Germline lookup yields CDR1 LGHNA and CDR2 YSLEER. The CDR3 sequence is 16 residues long. The CDR3 coding sequence is TGCGCCAGCAGCCGTAGGACTAGCGGGGATTACAATGAGCAGTTCTTC. Amino acid sequence: CASSRRTSGDYNEQFF.

The CDR3 region has the DNA TGCGCCAGCAGCTCCAGGGAATTGGGTAATTCACCCCTCCACTTT. This encodes CASSSRELGNSPLHF. V gene TRBV5-1 combines with J gene TRBJ1-6; TRBD1 might be the D (5 bases). This CDR3 is 15 amino acids long. Trimming left V 3 bases short and J 6 bases short, with 13 bases between. Germline assignment: CDR1 SGHRS and CDR2 YFSETQ.

The CDR3 here is CASSPGPNSPLHF. As DNA, the CDR3 is TGTGCCAGCAGCCCAGGGCCAAATTCACCCCTCCACTTT. The chain couples TRBV7-3 to TRBJ1-6; a weak D match, TRBD1 (5 bases). Trimming left V 5 bases short and J 7 bases short, with 9 bases between. The CDR3 has 13 amino acids. Germline lookup yields CDR1 SGHTA and CDR2 FQGTGA.

This chain connects TRBV29-1 to TRBJ2-1; D not resolved. Germline V gives CDR1 SQVTM, CDR2 ANQGSEA. V was clipped by 3 bases and J by 3 bases, with 6 bases between them. The CDR3 has 12 amino acids. CDR3 DNA sequence: TGCAGCGTTGATCGCGACTACAATGAGCAGTTCTTC. Protein sequence: CSVDRDYNEQFF.

V usage is TRBV4-1 and J usage is TRBJ2-1; the match to TRBD1 covers 9 bases. The CDR3 length is 17 residues. The germline V gene encodes CDR1 MGHRA and CDR2 YSYEKL. The V segment lost 5 bases and the J segment 4 bases; nucleotides outside the gene matches: 12. The CDR3 loop reads CASSSQLGTGIYNEQFF. The CDR3, as DNA: TGCGCCAGCAGCTCCCAACTCGGGACAGGGATTTACAATGAGCAGTTCTTC.

The rearrangement uses TRBV27 and TRBJ1-2, with TRBD1 as a possible D gene (6 bases). The V end was cut by 0 bases, the J end by 7 bases, with 9 bases between. CDR3 size: 13 residues. Germline V lookup: CDR1 MNHEY, CDR2 SMNVEV (reference sequence). CDR3 sequence: CASSLSRGLGYTF. In nucleotides, the CDR3 is TGTGCCAGCAGTTTATCCAGGGGCCTTGGCTACACCTTC.

This chain uses TRBV15 with TRBJ2-3; D is uncertain. The CDR3 spans 15 residues. Germline CDR1 LNHNV, CDR2 YYDKDF (reference sequence). Trimming cost V 5 bases and J 0 bases, with 12 bases left between them. CDR3 bases: TGTGCCACCAGCCCGTTGATTACTAGCACAGATACGCAGTATTTT. This codes for CATSPLITSTDTQYF.

This sequence joins TRBV27 and TRBJ2-3; D is uncertain. CDR3 length: 14 amino acids. Germline assignment: CDR1 MNHEY and CDR2 SMNVEV (reference sequence). Trimming left V 3 bases short and J 2 bases short, with 9 bases between. CDR3 nucleotide sequence: TGTGCCAGCAGTTTTCAACAGTCCACAGATACGCAGTATTTT. Translation gives CASSFQQSTDTQYF.

The chain recombines TRBV7-9 with TRBJ2-7, with D possibly matching TRBD2 (5 bases). CDR3 length equals 14 residues. The germline CDR1 and CDR2 sequences are SEHNR and FQNEAQ (reference sequence). V dropped 1 base and J dropped 2 bases, with 9 bases sitting between them. CDR3: CASSLGGQTYEQYF. CDR3 coding DNA: TGTGCCAGCAGCTTAGGCGGGCAGACCTACGAGCAGTACTTC.